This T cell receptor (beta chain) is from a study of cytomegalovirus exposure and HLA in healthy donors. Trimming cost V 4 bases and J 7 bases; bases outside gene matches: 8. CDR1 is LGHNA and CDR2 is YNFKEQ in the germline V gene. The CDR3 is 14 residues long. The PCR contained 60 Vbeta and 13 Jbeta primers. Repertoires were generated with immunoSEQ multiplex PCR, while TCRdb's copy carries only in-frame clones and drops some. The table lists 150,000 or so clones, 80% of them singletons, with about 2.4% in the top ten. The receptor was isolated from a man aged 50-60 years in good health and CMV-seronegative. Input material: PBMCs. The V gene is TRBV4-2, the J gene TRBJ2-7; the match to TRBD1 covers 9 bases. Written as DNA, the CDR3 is TGTGCCAGCAGCCGGACAGGGGATTCGAAAGAGCAGTACTTC. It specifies CASSRTGDSKEQYF.